This is a list of T cell receptor beta chains from one sample in a study of response to subunit inactivated influenza vaccine. One entry per CDR3 protein, called by TCRdb with MiXCR from the RT-PCR reads. Of 400,000 to 550,000 distinct CDR3 sequences listed, about 25% are singletons. The sample here was CD4+ T cells sorted from PBMCs, taken about 5 days after vaccination. The source is a man aged 45-65 years who received an inactivated influenza vaccine. The CDR3 runs from the conserved cysteine through the conserved F or W. The order of the fields is V gene, J gene, D gene, clone size, CDR3 DNA, CDR3 protein. The D gene is left open where the match is weak. Size is omitted from some rows. Given values are once, few, many or a class for expanded clones.

>TRBV28|TRBJ2-7|.|few
TGTGCCAGCAGTTTAAAGGGTCATGGGTCCTACGAGCAGTACTTC
CASSLKGHGSYEQYF
>TRBV20-1|TRBJ2-1|TRBD2|.
TGCAGTGCAGGGGCGGGGGGACCCAGTGAGCAGTTCTTC
CSAGAGGPSEQFF
>TRBV12-3/TRBV12-4|TRBJ2-5|.|few
TGTGCCAGCAGTTTAGCGCGGAGAGAAGAGACCCAGTACTTC
CASSLARREETQYF
>TRBV29-1|TRBJ2-2|TRBD2|.
TGCAGCGGGGGACTAGGGCCTACAAGGGGGGAGCTGTTTTTT
CSGGLGPTRGELFF
>TRBV20-1|TRBJ2-7|.|few
TGCAGTGCTAGAGATTTATTCCTAGCGAAGGGTTCCTACGAGCAGTACTTC
CSARDLFLAKGSYEQYF
>TRBV5-5|TRBJ2-7|.|.
TGTGCCAGCACCGTCGGGACAAACGCCTACGAGCAGTACTTC
CASTVGTNAYEQYF
>TRBV6-1|TRBJ1-6|.|.
TGTGCCAGCACCAAAGGGGCAGGGATAAATTCACCCCTCCACTTT
CASTKGAGINSPLHF
>TRBV15|TRBJ2-1|TRBD2|.
TGTGCCACGGGACTAGCGGGAGGGTCGTGGAATGAGCAGTTCTTC
CATGLAGGSWNEQFF
>TRBV7-8|TRBJ2-1|.|.
TGTGCCAGCAGCTTAGCTGCCGCCCGTGAGCAGTTCTTC
CASSLAAAREQFF
>TRBV6-2/TRBV6-3|TRBJ2-3|TRBD1|once
TGTGCCAGCAGTTACCCGGGACAGGGAAGGACAGATACGCAGTATTTT
CASSYPGQGRTDTQYF
>TRBV20-1|TRBJ1-1|TRBD1|.
TGCAGTGCTAGAGAGATATCGGACAGGGGCCTAGCTTTCTTT
CSAREISDRGLAFF
>TRBV20-1|TRBJ2-6|TRBD1|.
TGCAGTGCCAGACAGGGATTTGGGGCCAACGTCCTGACTTTC
CSARQGFGANVLTF
>TRBV12-3/TRBV12-4|TRBJ2-3|.|.
TGTGCCAGCAGTTTTATAGGGAGGCCAGATACGCAGTATTTT
CASSFIGRPDTQYF
>TRBV28|TRBJ1-6|TRBD1|.
TGTGCCAGCACCACGGGACAGGGTCGGGCACCCCTCCACTTT
CASTTGQGRAPLHF
>TRBV5-1|TRBJ1-1|.|.
TGCGCCAGCACCTGGGGACGGAACACTGAAGCTTTCTTT
CASTWGRNTEAFF
>TRBV3-1|TRBJ1-2|.|many
TGTGCCAGCAGCCGTACAGTCCTTAACTATGGCTACACCTTC
CASSRTVLNYGYTF
>TRBV14|TRBJ1-2|.|.
TGTGCCAGCAGCCTCGGGATTTATGGCTACACCTTC
CASSLGIYGYTF
>TRBV9|TRBJ2-1|.|once
TGTGCCAGCAGCGTGTTTGCGGGCTCCTACAATGAGCAGTTCTTC
CASSVFAGSYNEQFF
>TRBV11-2|TRBJ2-3|TRBD2|.
TGTGCCAGCAGCTTAGAAGGACTAACTAGCGGCTTCCATACGCAGTATTTT
CASSLEGLTSGFHTQYF
>TRBV25-1|TRBJ2-7|TRBD1|.
TGTGCCAGCAGTACCGTGGGACAGGGGAGGGAGCAGTACTTC
CASSTVGQGREQYF
>TRBV5-5|TRBJ1-1|TRBD1|.
TGTGCCAGCAGCTTGGGACCGGGACAGAAAAACACTGAAGCTTTCTTT
CASSLGPGQKNTEAFF
>TRBV20-1|TRBJ2-7|.|many
TGCAGTGCTCCCGGGGCCTCGAACGAGCAGTACTTC
CSAPGASNEQYF
>TRBV6-5|TRBJ2-7|TRBD2|few
TGTGCCAGCAGTTCCTCACGGGGGGTTTCCTACGAGCAGTACTTC
CASSSSRGVSYEQYF
>TRBV7-3|TRBJ2-2|.|few
TGTGCCAGCAGCTTATCACGGGCCTTAACCACCGGGGAGCTGTTTTTT
CASSLSRALTTGELFF
>TRBV29-1|TRBJ2-1|.|.
TGCAGCGTTGAAGATAGAGTGGGCGCCGGAGTGGGGGGCCCGTACAATGAGCAGTTCTTC
CSVEDRVGAGVGGPYNEQFF
>TRBV7-2|TRBJ2-7|.|many
TGTGCCAGCAGCCCAGGCAGGGTGGAAAACTACGAGCAGTACTTC
CASSPGRVENYEQYF
>TRBV28|TRBJ1-4|.|many
TGTGCCAGCAGTTTGTCCGGACGTAATGAAAAACTGTTTTTT
CASSLSGRNEKLFF
>TRBV28|TRBJ2-5|.|.
TGTGCCCGTCTCGAGGAACAAGAGACCCAGTCCTTC
CARLEEQETQSF
>TRBV5-1|TRBJ2-7|.|many
TGCGCCAGCAGCTTCGACAAGTACGAGCAGTACTTC
CASSFDKYEQYF
>TRBV10-3|TRBJ1-6|.|.
TGTGCCATCAGTGACCACGGACAGTCACCCCTCCACTTT
CAISDHGQSPLHF
>TRBV10-3|TRBJ1-1|TRBD1|.
TGTGCCATCAGTAAAACAGGGGACACTGAAGCTTTCTTT
CAISKTGDTEAFF
>TRBV20-1|TRBJ2-1|.|.
TGCAGTGCTAGAAAGTCGGGCTACATAGGTGAGCAGTTCTTC
CSARKSGYIGEQFF
>TRBV4-1|TRBJ1-1|.|.
TGCGCCAGCAGCCAAGTGGTCCCCGGGAACACTGAAGCTTTCTTT
CASSQVVPGNTEAFF
>TRBV11-2|TRBJ2-1|.|.
TGTGCCAGCAGCTTAGATCGGTATGAGCAGTTCTTC
CASSLDRYEQFF
>TRBV5-1|TRBJ2-3|.|.
TGCGCCAGCAGCCGGACCGGCGTGATCACAGATACGCAGTATTTT
CASSRTGVITDTQYF
>TRBV10-3|TRBJ2-5|.|.
TGTGCCATCAGGGCGGGGCCTCAAGAGACCCAGTACTTC
CAIRAGPQETQYF
>TRBV6-2/TRBV6-3|TRBJ2-3|TRBD2|few
TGTGCCAGCAGAAAACGACTAGCGGGAATCACAGATACGCAGTATTTT
CASRKRLAGITDTQYF
>TRBV20-1|TRBJ1-6|.|few
TGCAGTGCTAGGCAAGGGACCCATAATTCACCCCTCCACTTT
CSARQGTHNSPLHF
>TRBV20-1|TRBJ2-2|.|few
TGCAGTGTGAAGCGGAACACCGGGGAGCTGTTTTTT
CSVKRNTGELFF
>TRBV6-2/TRBV6-3|TRBJ2-7|.|.
TGTGCCAGCAGTTCCTACGGGAGTTGGGGCTACAAGCAGTACTTC
CASSSYGSWGYKQYF
>TRBV5-1|TRBJ1-6|TRBD1|few
TGCGCCAGCAGCTTGGGCGACAGGGGGAGTGGATCACCCCTCCACTTT
CASSLGDRGSGSPLHF
>TRBV9|TRBJ2-2|.|.
TGTGCCAGCAGCGTAACGGGAGTGGGGACCGGGGAGCTGTTTTTT
CASSVTGVGTGELFF
>TRBV20-1|TRBJ2-3|.|.
TGCAGTGCCCCTGACCCGGGGGGCCGGGGAGATACGCAGTATTTT
CSAPDPGGRGDTQYF
>TRBV5-6|TRBJ2-7|.|few
TGTGCCAGCAGTGGGGACACAGTCTACGAGCAGTACTTC
CASSGDTVYEQYF
>TRBV4-3|TRBJ2-1|TRBD2|.
TGCGCCAGCAGCCAAGATGTACTGGCGGGGGGGTACAATGAGCAGTTCTTC
CASSQDVLAGGYNEQFF
>TRBV3-1|TRBJ2-3|.|few
TGTGCCAGCAGCTCAACAGGGTCGGCGCAGTATTTT
CASSSTGSAQYF
>TRBV7-2|TRBJ2-7|.|.
TGTGCCAGCAGCTCTTCGGGACAGCAGTACTTC
CASSSSGQQYF
>TRBV18|TRBJ1-2|.|.
TGTGCCAGCTCACCCCCTTCAGCCTATGGCTACACCTTC
CASSPPSAYGYTF
>TRBV12-3/TRBV12-4|TRBJ1-2|.|many
TGCGCCAGCAGCTTGGGGGCAGCTAACTATGGCTACACCTTC
CASSLGAANYGYTF
>TRBV6-6|TRBJ2-1|.|few
TGTGCCAGCAGCCCTAATTCTAATAATGAGCAGTTCTTC
CASSPNSNNEQFF
>TRBV5-1|TRBJ2-3|.|.
TGCGCCAGCAGCCGGACCGGGATACGGGATACGCAGTATTTT
CASSRTGIRDTQYF
>TRBV5-1|TRBJ2-6|.|few
TGCGCCAGCAGCTTGGAAGTAAGTCCAGGCCGCCTCTCTGGGGCCAACGTCCTGACTTTC
CASSLEVSPGRLSGANVLTF
>TRBV30|TRBJ1-1|TRBD1|few
TGTGCCTGGACTCGGGACAGGGTGTCGTCCGCTTTCTTT
CAWTRDRVSSAFF
>TRBV20-1|TRBJ2-7|TRBD1|few
TGCAGTGCTGGGACGGGGACAGGGTCCTACGAGCAGTACTTC
CSAGTGTGSYEQYF
>TRBV11-3|TRBJ2-1|TRBD1|.
TGTGCCAGCAGCTACAGACAGGGAGATGAGCAGTTCTTC
CASSYRQGDEQFF